One T cell receptor (beta chain) is described in this entry. Per the original methods: Counts of nucleated cells, estimated from reference gene primer amplification, were obtained. TCRdb's table, derived via immunoSEQ multiplex PCR, lists solely in-frame clones and lacks some. V, J and clone size are those of that table, while D and trimming were read from the DNA. The sample shows around 140,000 clones, roughly 80% of them seen only once. This sample is drawn from a study of blood T cell repertoires in COVID-19. In the study overall: Nucleic acid was either cDNA or gDNA, and it came from T cells, B-cell-depleted T cells, or PBMCs.

The V and J ends lost 5 bases and 0 bases, in that order; junction bases with no gene match: 3. This CDR3 has 16 residues. The germline V gene encodes CDR1 SGHNT and CDR2 YENEEA. This TCR was sampled from a woman aged 60-75 years with acute or convalescent COVID-19. The rearrangement links TRBV11-3 to TRBJ1-3; 11 nucleotides match TRBD1. Sequences were obtained from peripheral blood. CDR3 loop: CASSRDRGSSGNTIYF. Here the CDR3 DNA reads TGTGCCAGCAGCCGGGACAGGGGGTCCTCTGGAAACACCATATATTTT.